In its sample, the clone carrying this T cell receptor (beta chain) was seen once. Its antigen is unidentified. The CDR3 has 13 amino acids. CDR1 is LNHDA, CDR2 SQIVND, per germline (reference sequence). Trimming cost V 10 bases and J 0 bases, with 13 bases left between them. The data are from a study of T cells in Graves' hyperthyroidism and ophthalmopathy. The source material, RNA transcripts, was used to amplify TCR beta CDR3 regions. The TCR CDR3 was amplified in a first-round RT-PCR using the HTBI primer set. TCRdb re-called the multiplex PCR reads with MiXCR, one entry per CDR3 protein. The sample includes roughly 660,000 distinct CDR3 sequences, approximately 15% seen only once; the top ten take around a sixth. The study, taken as a whole, reports: Ophthalmopathy, which appeared later, was predicted by the model a median 6.5 months before onset.

This TCR was recovered from a man aged 50 to 60 with Graves' hyperthyroidism. This chain uses TRBV19 with TRBJ2-7; D possibly uses TRBD1 or TRBD2 (6 bases each). Sequencing input: blood. CDR3 DNA sequence: TGTGCCACGAGGGGGGAGCCCTCCTACGAGCAGTACTTC. Translated: CATRGEPSYEQYF.